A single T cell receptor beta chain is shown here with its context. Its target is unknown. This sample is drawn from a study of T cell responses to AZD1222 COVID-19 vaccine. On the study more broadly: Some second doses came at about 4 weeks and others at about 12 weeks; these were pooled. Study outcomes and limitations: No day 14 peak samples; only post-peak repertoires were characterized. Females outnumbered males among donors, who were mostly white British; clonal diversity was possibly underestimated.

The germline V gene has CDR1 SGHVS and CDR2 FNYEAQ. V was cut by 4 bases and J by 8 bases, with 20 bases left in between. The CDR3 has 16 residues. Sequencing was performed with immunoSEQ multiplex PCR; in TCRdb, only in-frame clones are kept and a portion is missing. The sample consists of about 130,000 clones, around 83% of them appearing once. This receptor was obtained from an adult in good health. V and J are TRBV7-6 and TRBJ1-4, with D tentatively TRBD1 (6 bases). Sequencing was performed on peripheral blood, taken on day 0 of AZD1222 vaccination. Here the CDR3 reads CASSSPGGGAREKLFF. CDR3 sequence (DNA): TGTGCCAGCAGCTCCCCTGGAGGGGGGGCTCGAGAAAAACTGTTTTTT. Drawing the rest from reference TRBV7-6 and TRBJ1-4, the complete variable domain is GAGVSQSPRYKVTKRGQDVALRCDPISGHVSLYWYRQALGQGPEFLTYFNYEAQQDKSGLPNDRFSAERPEGSISTLTIQRTEQRDSAMYRCASSSPGGGAREKLFFGSGTQLSVL.